This T cell receptor (beta chain) was observed in a study of human T cells and chemical hapten exposure (dated by TCRdb to about 2021). About the full investigation: For sensitization, 2% DPC in acetone was applied to a 2 cm by 2 cm area of upper inner arm skin. Weekly therapeutic DPC doses were additionally applied to the scalp of patients throughout the approximately 24-week study period. Patch testing was performed on the upper back with Finn chambers containing 0.01% DPC, and the patch tests were scored after 6 days according to International Contact Dermatitis Research Group standards. Alopecia areata with under or over 50% scalp involvement, alopecia totalis and alopecia universalis were represented in the patient cohort, which was mostly female. The libraries were sequenced as a pool, and the TCR yield per sample differed mostly because of small variations in library volumes within the pool. In alopecia patients, the study followed how the peripheral blood TCR repertoire changed in vivo over primary and secondary sensitization to diphenylcyclopropenone (DPC), a hapten. Blood was sampled from patients pre-sensitization (week 0) and at 2, 6 and about 24 weeks after DPC sensitization. About 28 alopecia patients gave blood for TCR sequencing at one to four time points (pre-sensitization, 2, 6 and 24 weeks). On the study overall, not on this receptor specifically: A positive correlation was found between the number of PT1 expanded TCRs and patch test score, with significance reached at thresholds 8, 16 and 32 but not 4. Compared with pre-sensitization or healthy control sets, expanded TCRs formed significantly more large CDR3 similarity clusters, which is consistent with antigen-driven responses. Alopecia, a presumed autoimmune disease, was present in all patients, so the immune response of the patients might differ from that of healthy individuals. No change with DPC sensitization was found in the number of TCRs above 1 in 1000 frequency, and no evidence of global repertoire structure alterations was found. After repeated subsampling, the strength of the expansion versus patch-test correlation and the threshold at which it became significant changed.

Regarding this clonotype: Its specific antigen is unknown. No base quality values were provided; no much bigger clone lies one nucleotide off.

The time point tag for this specimen amounts to: patch test 1, 2 weeks after DPC sensitization. The label giving this sample's treatment or condition can be read as: therapeutic diphenylcyclopropenone sensitization with weekly scalp DPC. Blood at each patch-test visit was drawn before the patch test was applied. Patients were eligible if aged 18 to 70, diagnosed with alopecia and judged suitable for DPC therapy, and pregnant patients were excluded. Total RNA was extracted from unfractionated whole blood collected in Tempus Blood RNA tubes. V and J are trimmed by 0 bases and 6 bases, and the gene matches miss 16 bases of the junction. From its cysteine to its phenylalanine, the CDR3 spans 19 amino acids. Only the CDR3 part of the read is kept: 57 bases, read in frame from the first base. CDR1 SGHAT and CDR2 FQNNGV are derived from the germline V gene. Library construction relied on RACE. Sequenced using a NextSeq 500. During library preparation, unique molecular identifiers were attached to individual cDNA molecules so that TCRs could be counted in a quantitative, reproducible way. Both TCR alpha and TCR beta chains were sequenced from each blood RNA sample. Regarding the original processing steps: The median number of TCRs per sample was 95,638, ranging from 23,224 to 690,600. The Decombinator software suite was used to annotate V, J and CDR3 in the TCR reads. For PS versus PT1 abundance plots, all samples were subsampled to the same number of TCRs (28,000). Expanded TCRs were defined as absent before sensitization and observed at least eight times at the 2-week time point. The public reads were reanalyzed by TCRdb: fastp trimming at Q25, MiXCR alignment, in-frame beta chains only. Every CDR3 protein is listed once, alongside the most common genes and DNA of its rows. The V and J calls were not made by the authors but by TCRdb's processing. The sample table contains just under 350,000 distinct CDR3 sequences; only one count was recorded for around 7% of them. The top ten constitute roughly 7.9% of the sample.

This clonotype originated in a woman aged 18 to 35 with alopecia areata. Some clones in this sample may be carry-over from other donors' samples. The chain joins TRBV11-2 to TRBJ2-1; 8 central nucleotides agree with TRBD1. The source was whole blood, collected in connection with sensitization to the hapten diphenylcyclopropenone (DPC). The CDR3 is CASSLDSAPDRGSLNEQFF. The DNA sequence reads TGTGCCAGCAGCTTAGATTCTGCACCCGACAGGGGATCGCTCAATGAGCAGTTCTTC.